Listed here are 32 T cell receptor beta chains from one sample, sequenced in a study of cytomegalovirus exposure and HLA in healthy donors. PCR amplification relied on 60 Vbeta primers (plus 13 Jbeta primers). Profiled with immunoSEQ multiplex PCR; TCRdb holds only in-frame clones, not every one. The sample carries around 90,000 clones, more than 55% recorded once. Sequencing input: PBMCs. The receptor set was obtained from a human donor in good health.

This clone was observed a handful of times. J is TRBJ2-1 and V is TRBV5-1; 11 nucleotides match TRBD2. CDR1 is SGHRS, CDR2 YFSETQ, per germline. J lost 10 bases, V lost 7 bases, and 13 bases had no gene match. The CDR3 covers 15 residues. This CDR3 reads CASRKTSGDFREQFF. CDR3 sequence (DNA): TGCGCCAGCCGTAAGACTAGCGGGGACTTTCGGGAGCAGTTCTTC. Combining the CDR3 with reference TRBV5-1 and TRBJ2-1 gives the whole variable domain KAGVTQTPRYLIKTRGQQVTLSCSPISGHRSVSWYQQTPGQGLQFLFEYFSETQRNKGNFPGRFSGRQFSNSRSEMNVSTLELGDSALYLCASRKTSGDFREQFFGPGTRLTVL.

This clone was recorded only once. CDR3: CASGLPLRELQYF. The DNA of the CDR3 is TGTGCTAGTGGTTTGCCCCTCCGTGAGCTACAGTACTTC. The V and J genes are TRBV12-5 and TRBJ2-5; D gene ambiguous. The length of the CDR3 is 13 residues. CDR1 is LGHNT and CDR2 is FRNRAP in the germline V gene. Trimming cost V 2 bases and J 11 bases, with 15 bases left between them. The whole variable domain, filled in from reference TRBV12-5 and TRBJ2-5, reads DARVTQTPRHKVTEMGQEVTMRCQPILGHNTVFWYRQTMMQGLELLAYFRNRAPLDDSGMPKDRFSAEMPDATLATLKIQPSEPRDSAVYFCASGLPLRELQYFGPGTRLLVL.

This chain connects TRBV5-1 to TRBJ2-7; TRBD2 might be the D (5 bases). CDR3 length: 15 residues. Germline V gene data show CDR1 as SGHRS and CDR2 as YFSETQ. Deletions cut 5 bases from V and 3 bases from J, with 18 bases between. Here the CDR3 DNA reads TGCGCCAGCAGACTCGGGGTCCAGGAATACTACGAGCAGTACTTC. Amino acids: CASRLGVQEYYEQYF. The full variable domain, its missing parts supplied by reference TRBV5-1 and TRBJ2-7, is KAGVTQTPRYLIKTRGQQVTLSCSPISGHRSVSWYQQTPGQGLQFLFEYFSETQRNKGNFPGRFSGRQFSNSRSEMNVSTLELGDSALYLCASRLGVQEYYEQYFGPGTRLTVT.

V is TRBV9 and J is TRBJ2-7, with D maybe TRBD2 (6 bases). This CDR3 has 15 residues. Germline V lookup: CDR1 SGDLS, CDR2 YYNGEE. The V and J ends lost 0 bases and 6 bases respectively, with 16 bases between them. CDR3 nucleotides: TGTGCCAGCAGCGTAGCGGTGAACCTGGAGGGCGAGCAGTACTTC. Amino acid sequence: CASSVAVNLEGEQYF.

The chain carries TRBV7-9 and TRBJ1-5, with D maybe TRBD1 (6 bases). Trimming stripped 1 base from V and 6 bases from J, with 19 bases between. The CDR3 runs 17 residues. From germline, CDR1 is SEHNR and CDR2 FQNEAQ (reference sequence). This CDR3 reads CASSLGAGAGSSQPQHF. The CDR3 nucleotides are TGTGCCAGCAGCTTAGGTGCGGGGGCAGGATCAAGTCAGCCCCAGCATTTT.

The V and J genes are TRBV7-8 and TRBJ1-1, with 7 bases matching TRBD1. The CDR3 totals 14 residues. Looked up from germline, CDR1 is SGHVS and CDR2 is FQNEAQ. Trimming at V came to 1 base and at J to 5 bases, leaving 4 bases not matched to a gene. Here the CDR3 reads CASSLGQGWTEAFF. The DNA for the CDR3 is TGTGCCAGCAGCTTAGGACAGGGATGGACTGAAGCTTTCTTT.

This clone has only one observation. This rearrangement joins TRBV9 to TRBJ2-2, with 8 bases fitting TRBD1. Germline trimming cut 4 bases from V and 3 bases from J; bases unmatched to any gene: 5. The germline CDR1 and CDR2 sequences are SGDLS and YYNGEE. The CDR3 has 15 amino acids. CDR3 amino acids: CASSRRGRDTGELFF. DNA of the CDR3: TGTGCCAGCAGCCGCAGGGGGCGGGACACCGGGGAGCTGTTTTTT.

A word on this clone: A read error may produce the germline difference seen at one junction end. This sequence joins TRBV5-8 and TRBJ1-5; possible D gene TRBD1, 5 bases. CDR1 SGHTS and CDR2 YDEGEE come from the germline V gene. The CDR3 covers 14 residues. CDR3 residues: CASSDSDSNQPQNF. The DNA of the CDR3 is TGTGCCAGCTCCGACAGTGATAGCAATCAGCCCCAGAATTTT. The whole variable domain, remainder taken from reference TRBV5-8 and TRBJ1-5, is EAGVTQSPTHLIKTRGQQATLRCSPISGHTSVYWYQQALGLGLQFLLWYDEGEERNRGNFPPRFSGRQFPNYSSELNVNALELEDSALYLCASSDSDSNQPQNFGDGTRLSIL.

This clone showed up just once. The CDR3 reads CSGVIQETQYF. CDR3 nucleotides: TGCAGTGGCGTGATCCAAGAGACCCAGTACTTC. The chain carries TRBV20-1 and TRBJ2-5, with D hard to call. CDR1 and CDR2 (germline): DFQATT, SNEGSKA (reference sequence). The CDR3 contains 11 residues. Trimming cost V 7 bases and J 1 base, with 7 bases left between them.

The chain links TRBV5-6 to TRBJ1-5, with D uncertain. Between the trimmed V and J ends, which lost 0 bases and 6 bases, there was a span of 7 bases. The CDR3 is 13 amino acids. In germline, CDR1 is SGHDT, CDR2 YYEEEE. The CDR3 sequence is CASSLGLSQPQHF. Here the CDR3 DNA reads TGTGCCAGCAGCTTGGGATTGAGTCAGCCCCAGCATTTT. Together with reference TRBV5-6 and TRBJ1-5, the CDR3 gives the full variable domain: DAGVTQSPTHLIKTRGQQVTLRCSPKSGHDTVSWYQQALGQGPQFIFQYYEEEERQRGNFPDRFSGHQFPNYSSELNVNALLLGDSALYLCASSLGLSQPQHFGDGTRLSIL.

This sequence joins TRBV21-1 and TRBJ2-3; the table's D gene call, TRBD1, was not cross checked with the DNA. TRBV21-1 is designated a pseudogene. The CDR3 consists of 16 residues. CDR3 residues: CASSARTAGSTDTQYF. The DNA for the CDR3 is TGTGCCAGCAGCGCTCGGACAGCTGGTAGTACAGATACGCAGTATTTT.

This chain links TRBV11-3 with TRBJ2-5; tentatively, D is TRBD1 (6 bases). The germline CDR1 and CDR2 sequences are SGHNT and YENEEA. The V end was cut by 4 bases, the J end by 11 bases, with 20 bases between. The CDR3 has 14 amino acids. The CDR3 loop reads CASSSQKGGGKQYF. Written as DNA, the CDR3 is TGTGCCAGCAGCTCTCAGAAAGGGGGTGGAAAGCAGTACTTC.

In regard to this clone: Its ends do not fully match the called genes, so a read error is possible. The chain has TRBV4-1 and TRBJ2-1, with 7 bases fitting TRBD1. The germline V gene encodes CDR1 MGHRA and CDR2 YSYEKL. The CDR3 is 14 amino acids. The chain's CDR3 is CASSPRDRLNEQLF. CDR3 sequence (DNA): TGCGCCAGCAGCCCTCGGGACAGACTCAATGAGCAGCTCTTC.

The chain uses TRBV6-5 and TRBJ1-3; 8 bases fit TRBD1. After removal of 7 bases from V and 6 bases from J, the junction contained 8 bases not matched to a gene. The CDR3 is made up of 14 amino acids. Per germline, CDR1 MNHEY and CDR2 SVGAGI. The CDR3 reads CASNRGTGENTIYF. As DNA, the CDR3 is TGTGCCAGCAACCGAGGGACAGGTGAAAACACCATATATTTT.

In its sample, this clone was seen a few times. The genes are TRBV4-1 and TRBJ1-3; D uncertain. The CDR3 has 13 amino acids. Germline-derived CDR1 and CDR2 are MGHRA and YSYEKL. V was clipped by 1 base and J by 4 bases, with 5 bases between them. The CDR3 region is CASSQVAGNTIYF. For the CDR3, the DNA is TGCGCCAGCAGCCAAGTTGCGGGAAACACCATATATTTT.

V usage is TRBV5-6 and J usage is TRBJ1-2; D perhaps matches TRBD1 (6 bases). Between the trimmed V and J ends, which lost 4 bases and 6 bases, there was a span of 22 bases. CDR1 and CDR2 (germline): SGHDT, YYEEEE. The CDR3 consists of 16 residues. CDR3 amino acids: CASSRLQGWQLHGYTF. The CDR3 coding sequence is TGTGCCAGCAGCCGCCTACAGGGATGGCAACTTCATGGCTACACCTTC.

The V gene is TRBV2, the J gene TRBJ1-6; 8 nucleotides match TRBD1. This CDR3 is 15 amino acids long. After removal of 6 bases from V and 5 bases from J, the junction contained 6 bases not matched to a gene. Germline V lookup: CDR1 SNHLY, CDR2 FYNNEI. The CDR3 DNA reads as TGTGCCAGCAGGGAACTGACAGGGGATAATTCACCCCTCCACTTT. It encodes CASRELTGDNSPLHF.

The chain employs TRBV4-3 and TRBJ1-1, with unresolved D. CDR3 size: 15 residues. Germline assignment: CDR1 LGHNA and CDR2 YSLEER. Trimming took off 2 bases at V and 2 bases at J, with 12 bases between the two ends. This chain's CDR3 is CASSQSLGGNTEAFF. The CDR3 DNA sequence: TGCGCCAGCAGCCAATCGTTAGGCGGAAACACTGAAGCTTTCTTT.

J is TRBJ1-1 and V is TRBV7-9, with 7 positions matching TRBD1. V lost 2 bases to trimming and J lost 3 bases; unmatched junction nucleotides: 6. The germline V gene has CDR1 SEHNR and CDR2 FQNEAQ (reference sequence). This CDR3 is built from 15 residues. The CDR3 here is CASSLWEGGDTEAFF. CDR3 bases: TGTGCCAGCAGCTTATGGGAAGGGGGCGACACTGAAGCTTTCTTT.

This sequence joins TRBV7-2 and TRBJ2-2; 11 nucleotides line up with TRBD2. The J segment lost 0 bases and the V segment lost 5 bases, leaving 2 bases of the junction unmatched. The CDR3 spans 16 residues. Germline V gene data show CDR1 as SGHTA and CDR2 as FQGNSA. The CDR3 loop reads CASSQTSGTNTGELFF. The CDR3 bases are TGTGCCAGCAGCCAGACTAGCGGGACGAACACCGGGGAGCTGTTTTTT. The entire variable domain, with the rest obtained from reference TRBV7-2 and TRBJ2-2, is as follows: GAGVSQSPSNKVTEKGKDVELRCDPISGHTALYWYRQSLGQGLEFLIYFQGNSAPDKSGLPSDRFSAERTGGSVSTLTIQRTQQEDSAVYLCASSQTSGTNTGELFFGEGSRLTVL.

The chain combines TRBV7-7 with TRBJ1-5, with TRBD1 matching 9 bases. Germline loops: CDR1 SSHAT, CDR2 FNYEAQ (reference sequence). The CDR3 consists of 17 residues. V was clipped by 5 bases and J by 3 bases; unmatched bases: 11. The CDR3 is CASSLGSGTGNNQPQHF. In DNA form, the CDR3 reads TGTGCCAGCAGCCTCGGTTCCGGGACAGGGAACAATCAGCCCCAGCATTTT.

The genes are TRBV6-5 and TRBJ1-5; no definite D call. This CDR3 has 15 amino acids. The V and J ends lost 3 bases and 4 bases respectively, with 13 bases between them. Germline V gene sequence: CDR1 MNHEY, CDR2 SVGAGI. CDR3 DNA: TGTGCCAGCAGTTATACCTCGACTGGTAATCAGCCCCAGCATTTT. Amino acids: CASSYTSTGNQPQHF.

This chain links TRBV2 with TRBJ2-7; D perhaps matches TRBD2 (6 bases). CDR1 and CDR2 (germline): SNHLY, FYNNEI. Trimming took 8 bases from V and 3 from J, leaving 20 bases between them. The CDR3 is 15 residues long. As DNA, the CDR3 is TGTGCCAGCTGGGAGGTTGGTGGGGTGGTCTACGAGCAGTACTTC. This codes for CASWEVGGVVYEQYF. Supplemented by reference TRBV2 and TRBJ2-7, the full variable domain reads EPEVTQTPSHQVTQMGQEVILRCVPISNHLYFYWYRQILGQKVEFLVSFYNNEISEKSEIFDDQFSVERPDGSNFTLKIRSTKLEDSAMYFCASWEVGGVVYEQYFGPGTRLTVT.

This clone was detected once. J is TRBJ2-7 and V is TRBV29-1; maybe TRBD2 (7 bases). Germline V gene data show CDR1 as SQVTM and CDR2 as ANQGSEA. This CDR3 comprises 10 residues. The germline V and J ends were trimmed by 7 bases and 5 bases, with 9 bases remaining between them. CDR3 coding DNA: TGCAGCGGAGGGGGGGACGAGCAGTACTTC. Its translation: CSGGGDEQYF.

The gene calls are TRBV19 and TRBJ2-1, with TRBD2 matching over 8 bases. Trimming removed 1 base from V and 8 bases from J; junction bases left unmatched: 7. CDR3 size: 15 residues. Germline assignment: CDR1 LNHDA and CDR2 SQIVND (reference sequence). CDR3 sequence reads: CASSIGVAGRDEQFF. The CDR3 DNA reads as TGTGCCAGTAGTATAGGGGTAGCGGGGAGGGATGAGCAGTTCTTC.

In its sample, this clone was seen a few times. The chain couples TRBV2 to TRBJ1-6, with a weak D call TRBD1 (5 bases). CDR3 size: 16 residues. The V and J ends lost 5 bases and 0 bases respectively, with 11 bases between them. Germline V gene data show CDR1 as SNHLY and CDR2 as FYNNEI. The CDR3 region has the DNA TGTGCCAGCAGTCCCCGGGGGAGCTCCTATAATTCACCCCTCCACTTT. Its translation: CASSPRGSSYNSPLHF.

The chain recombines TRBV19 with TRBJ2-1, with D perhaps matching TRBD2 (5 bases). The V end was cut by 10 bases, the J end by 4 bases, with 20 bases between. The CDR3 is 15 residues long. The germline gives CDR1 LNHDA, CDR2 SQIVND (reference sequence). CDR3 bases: TGTGCCACCAGGCGTAAAAGCGGATCATACAATGAGCAGTTCTTC. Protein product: CATRRKSGSYNEQFF.

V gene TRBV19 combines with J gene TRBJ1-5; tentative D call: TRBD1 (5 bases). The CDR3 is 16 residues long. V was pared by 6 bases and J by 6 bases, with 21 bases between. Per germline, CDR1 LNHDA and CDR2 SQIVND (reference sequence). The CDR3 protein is CASSQAAGITRQPQHF. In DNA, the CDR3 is TGTGCCAGTAGCCAGGCGGCAGGGATCACCCGTCAGCCCCAGCATTTT. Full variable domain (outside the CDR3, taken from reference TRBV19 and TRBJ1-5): DGGITQSPKYLFRKEGQNVTLSCEQNLNHDAMYWYRQDPGQGLRLIYYSQIVNDFQKGDIAEGYSVSREKKESFPLTVTSAQKNPTAFYLCASSQAAGITRQPQHFGDGTRLSIL.

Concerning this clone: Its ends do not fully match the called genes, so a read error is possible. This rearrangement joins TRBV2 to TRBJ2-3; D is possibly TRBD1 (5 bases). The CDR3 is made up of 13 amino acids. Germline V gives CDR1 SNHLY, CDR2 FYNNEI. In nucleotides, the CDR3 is TGTGCCAGCAGCGAAGACAGCCCAGATACGCAGTATTTT. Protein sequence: CASSEDSPDTQYF.

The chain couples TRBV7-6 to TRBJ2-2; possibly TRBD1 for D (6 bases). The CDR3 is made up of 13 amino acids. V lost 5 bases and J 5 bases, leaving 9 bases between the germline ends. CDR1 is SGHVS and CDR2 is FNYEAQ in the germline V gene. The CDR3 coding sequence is TGTGCCAGCAGCATCAGGGGTACCGGGGAGCTGTTTTTT. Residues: CASSIRGTGELFF.

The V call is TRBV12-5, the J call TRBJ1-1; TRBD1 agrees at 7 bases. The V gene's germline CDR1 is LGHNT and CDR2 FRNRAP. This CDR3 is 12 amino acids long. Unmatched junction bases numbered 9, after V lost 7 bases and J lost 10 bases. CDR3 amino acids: CASALWDRGAFF. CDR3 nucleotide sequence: TGTGCTAGTGCACTCTGGGACAGAGGAGCTTTCTTT.

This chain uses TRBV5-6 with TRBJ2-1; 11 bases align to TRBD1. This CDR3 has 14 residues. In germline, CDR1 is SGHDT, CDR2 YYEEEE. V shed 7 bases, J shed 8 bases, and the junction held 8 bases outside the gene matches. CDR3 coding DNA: TGTGCCAGCTCAACCGGGACAGGGGGGGATGAGCAGTTCTTC. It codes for CASSTGTGGDEQFF. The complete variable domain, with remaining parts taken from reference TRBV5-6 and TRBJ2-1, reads DAGVTQSPTHLIKTRGQQVTLRCSPKSGHDTVSWYQQALGQGPQFIFQYYEEEERQRGNFPDRFSGHQFPNYSSELNVNALLLGDSALYLCASSTGTGGDEQFFGPGTRLTVL.